The clone carrying this T cell receptor (beta chain) appeared a few times. The data stem from a study of molecular identifiers for immune sequencing clone quantification. Study in general: Naive CD8 RNA (roughly 20,000 or 100,000 cells) was divided into five aliquots, with four sequenced.

The use of previously described methods and listed TCR primers produced the bulk TCR libraries. MiXCR, applied by TCRdb to the PCR reads, yields one record per CDR3 protein. The sample holds around 470,000 distinct CDR3 sequences, about a fifth seen once. Isolation of naive CD8 T cells was achieved by sorting on a CD8+CD4-CCR7+CD45RA+ phenotype. Per the germline V gene, CDR1 is MNHEY and CDR2 is SMNVEV (reference sequence). The V gene end was trimmed by 6 bases and the J gene end by 6 bases; junction bases not matched to a gene: 10. CDR3 length: 14 amino acids. This sequence was found in a human donor in good health. Some libraries in this study had Jurkat cell RNA spiked in. V usage is TRBV27 and J usage is TRBJ2-7; 8 bases are a match to TRBD2. Specimen: naive CD8+ T cells from blood, with Jurkat cell RNA spiked in. As for subset: FACS-sorted CD8+CD4-CCR7+CD45RA+ naive T cells. The CDR3 region has the DNA TGTGCCAGCAGCCCCCCAGGACTAGCATCCGAGCAGTACTTC. Amino acids: CASSPPGLASEQYF.